Reported below is one T cell receptor (beta chain). The sample originates from a study of control samples from healthy donors and cancer patients. This CDR3 contains 14 residues. The germline V gene has CDR1 SGHRS and CDR2 YFSETQ. V shed 6 bases and J shed 6 bases, with 16 bases lying between them. Method: immunoSEQ multiplex PCR; TCRdb's copy keeps in-frame clones and lacks some. The data hold 400,000 to 450,000 clones, with 90% observed a single time. The source material was PBMCs. The receptor comes from a man in his forties with head and neck cancer. The V gene is TRBV5-1, the J gene TRBJ2-1; TRBD2 is a possible D gene (7 bases). CDR3 region: CASTSGGRVNEQFF. The CDR3, as DNA: TGCGCCAGCACCTCGGGGGGCAGGGTCAATGAGCAGTTCTTC.